This T cell receptor (beta chain) emerged from a study of blood T cell repertoires in COVID-19. The CDR3 is made up of 16 amino acids. Germline CDR1 is SGHNT and CDR2 is YYREEE (reference sequence). Trimming took 6 bases from V and 0 from J; bases not matched to a gene: 6. Authors' analysis steps: Counts of nucleated cells, estimated from reference gene primer amplification, were obtained. The protocol was immunoSEQ multiplex PCR, while the TCRdb copy is restricted to in-frame clones and leaves out a portion. V, J and clone size derive from that table, while D and trimming were established from the DNA sequence. Found here are 230,000 or so clones, roughly 80% of them singletons; the top ten hold approximately 4.7%.

The rearrangement joins TRBV5-4 to TRBJ2-2, with 9 bases that match TRBD1. Sample: peripheral blood. The receptor was isolated from a man over 45 with active or convalescent COVID-19. The chain's CDR3 is CASKTGGNANTGELFF. The DNA of the CDR3 is TGTGCCAGCAAGACAGGGGGTAACGCGAACACCGGGGAGCTGTTTTTT. Full variable domain (rest looked up from reference TRBV5-4 and TRBJ2-2): ETGVTQSPTHLIKTRGQQVTLRCSSQSGHNTVSWYQQALGQGPQFIFQYYREEENGRGNFPPRFSGLQFPNYSSELNVNALELDDSALYLCASKTGGNANTGELFFGEGSRLTVL.